The sequence of this T cell receptor (beta chain) was determined in a study of blood T cells in healthy people across ages. Findings and caveats of the study: Roughly linear declines in TCR beta diversity per million T cells occurred with age.

Sample donors were healthy Caucasian individuals that came from Russia, aged roughly 6 to 100. Each sample provided at least 5.5 micrograms of extracted total RNA. This clonotype was found a few times. The antigen remains unidentified. The CDR3 has 13 residues. Germline CDR1 reads LGHDT; CDR2 reads YNNKEL (reference sequence). V shed 2 bases and J shed 8 bases, with 11 bases lying between them. Sample-barcoded 5' priming and a J-beta primer mix drove a second PCR of roughly 6 to 12 cycles. TCRdb re-called the 5' RACE reads through MiXCR, storing one row per CDR3 protein. The data contain roughly 930,000 distinct CDR3 sequences, under 50% of them seen just once; the ten biggest clones take up roughly 13%.

The sequenced material came from blood. The V and J genes are TRBV3-1 and TRBJ2-3; D is undetermined. The origin of this receptor is a young man in good health. The CDR3 region has the DNA TGTGCCAGCAGCCAAACGACCATGGGTACGCAGTATTTT. It specifies CASSQTTMGTQYF.